This is a list of T cell receptor beta chains from one sample in a study of a mutant IDH1 vaccine in newly diagnosed glioma. Sequencing was performed with immunoSEQ multiplex PCR; in TCRdb, only in-frame clones are kept and a portion is missing. The repertoire has 45,000 to 55,000 clones, under 85% of them found once; the top ten carry approximately 6.8%. Their target antigens are unknown. Sequenced material: PBMCs, taken from a glioma patient whose treatment included an IDH1 peptide vaccine. These receptors all come from a man between 35 and 55 years old with glioma. Both conserved end residues are part of each CDR3. D genes are given only for firm matches. Only part of the rows carry a size: once, few, many, or a class if the clone is expanded.

>TRBD2|TRBV4-2|NA|TRBJ2-5
TGTGCCAGCAGCCAAGTATCACAGCGGGGGCTGGAGACCCAGTACTTC
CASSQVSQRGLETQYF
>NA|TRBV5-1|NA|TRBJ2-5
TGCGCCAGCAGCTTGGCCCTACAGCAAGAGACCCAGTACTTC
CASSLALQQETQYF
>NA|TRBV6-1|NA|TRBJ1-2
TGTGCCAGCAGTCAGAAAGGGAATACAGTCAATGGCTACACCTTC
CASSQKGNTVNGYTF
>TRBD1|TRBV10-3|NA|TRBJ2-3
TGTGCCATCAGGGATGACAGGGATCCTAGCACAGATACGCAGTATTTT
CAIRDDRDPSTDTQYF
>NA|TRBV5-3|NA|TRBJ1-1
TGTGCCAGAAGCTCGAGGGTACAACGGACAGAAAACACTGAAGCTTTCTTT
CARSSRVQRTENTEAFF
>TRBD1|TRBV29-1|NA|TRBJ1-2
TGCAGCGTTTGGGGGGATGAGGCCGGGACAGGGCAACCACCTAACTATGGCTACACCTTC
CSVWGDEAGTGQPPNYGYTF
>TRBD2|TRBV5-1|NA|TRBJ2-2
TGCGCCAGCAGCTCCCGGGGGGACACCGGGGAGCTGTTTTTT
CASSSRGDTGELFF
>NA|TRBV27|NA|TRBJ2-7
TGTGCCAGCAGTTTAACCGGACACAATGGCGAGCAGTACTTC
CASSLTGHNGEQYF
>TRBD1|TRBV6-5|once|TRBJ1-1
TGTGCCAGCAGTAAAACAGGGGGGTACACTGAAGCTTTCTTT
CASSKTGGYTEAFF
>TRBD1|TRBV5-1|NA|TRBJ1-2
TGCGCCAGCAGCTCCGGACAGGTACGCAATAGTGGCTACACCTTC
CASSSGQVRNSGYTF
>NA|TRBV5-4|NA|TRBJ2-2
TGTGCCAGCAGCTTCGGCAGGCACTCGAACACCGGGGAGCTGTTTTTT
CASSFGRHSNTGELFF
>NA|TRBV2|few|TRBJ1-5
TGTGCCAGCAGTAAGGGATGGAACCAGCCCCAGCATTTT
CASSKGWNQPQHF
>TRBD2|TRBV6-5|NA|TRBJ2-7
TGTGCCAGCAGCCCGAGCGGGGTTAGCTACGAGCAGTACTTC
CASSPSGVSYEQYF
>TRBD1|TRBV15|NA|TRBJ2-1
TGTGCCACCAGCACAAAGGGACAGTCGCTCCATGAGCAGTTCTTC
CATSTKGQSLHEQFF
>TRBD2|TRBV6-1|NA|TRBJ2-7
TGTGCCAGCAGTGAATCGATAGCGGGGGGCACCTACGAGCAGTACTTC
CASSESIAGGTYEQYF
>TRBD1|TRBV5-1|NA|TRBJ2-7
TGCGCCAGCAGCGCTCGGACAGGTACCCTCTCCTACGAGCAGTACTTC
CASSARTGTLSYEQYF